These 30 T cell receptor beta chains were all obtained from the same sample, sequenced in a study of cytomegalovirus exposure and HLA in healthy donors (dated by TCRdb to about 2017). The library was prepared using the immunoSEQ multiplex PCR assay. For the multiplex PCR, a mixture combining 60 forward primers for TCR Vbeta segments and 13 reverse primers for TCR Jbeta segments was used. What TCRdb holds here is the immuneACCESS table cut down to in-frame rearrangements. Part of the clones is not present; checked against another copy, under half of the missing clones reflect an unresolved V gene, and the others are unexplained. A total of approximately 210,000 clones appear in this sample, about four fifths of them only once. The ten largest make up roughly 10% of the sample. Specimen: PBMCs. The origin of the receptors is a woman aged 45-65 years in good health and CMV-seropositive.

This clone appeared a single time. The CDR3 sequence is CASSVVVVGEQFF. CDR3 DNA: TGTGCCAGCAGCGTAGTAGTGGTCGGTGAGCAGTTCTTC. The rearrangement links TRBV9 to TRBJ2-1; no firm D call. In germline, CDR1 is SGDLS, CDR2 YYNGEE. The CDR3 has 13 amino acids. Trimming cost V 0 bases and J 9 bases, with 10 bases left between them.

The V gene is TRBV7-2, the J gene TRBJ1-6; the D gene is possibly TRBD1 (6 bases). The V gene lost 1 base and the J gene lost 4 bases, with 8 bases spanning the gap. Germline CDR1 reads SGHTA; CDR2 reads FQGNSA. This CDR3 contains 15 residues. The DNA of the CDR3 is TGTGCCAGCAGCTTAGGAGGGGGATATAATTCACCCCTCCACTTT. Encoded protein: CASSLGGGYNSPLHF.

This clone occurred once. The chain has TRBV5-1 and TRBJ2-5; 8 bases line up with TRBD1. Germline V lookup: CDR1 SGHRS, CDR2 YFSETQ. V was clipped by 4 bases and J by 7 bases; unmatched bases: 6. The CDR3 totals 13 residues. The CDR3 reads CASSPTGVGTQYF. CDR3 DNA: TGCGCCAGCAGCCCGACAGGGGTCGGGACCCAGTACTTC.

V usage is TRBV29-1 and J usage is TRBJ1-1; no reliable D call. Trimming removed 1 base from V and 4 bases from J, with 10 bases in between. Germline V gene data show CDR1 as SQVTM and CDR2 as ANQGSEA. The CDR3 contains 13 residues. The CDR3 bases are TGCAGCGTTGAAGGGGCGTGGGCCACTGAAGCTTTCTTT. This translates into CSVEGAWATEAFF.

V is TRBV18 and J is TRBJ2-3, with 7 bases that match TRBD1. Unmatched junction bases numbered 21, after V lost 3 bases and J lost 3 bases. The CDR3 spans 20 residues. Germline V gene lookup returns CDR1 KGHSH and CDR2 LQKENI. The CDR3 nucleotides read TGTGCCAGCTCACCCTCGAGCGTGAGGGGGCTCCAAATGAGAACAGATACGCAGTATTTT. Translation: CASSPSSVRGLQMRTDTQYF.

The chain couples TRBV19 to TRBJ1-5, with 7 bases aligning to TRBD1. The CDR3 length is 15 residues. The V gene end was trimmed by 6 bases and the J gene end by 3 bases; junction bases not matched to a gene: 8. In germline, CDR1 is LNHDA, CDR2 SQIVND (reference sequence). The CDR3: CASRRRQGVNQPQHF. In DNA form, the CDR3 reads TGTGCCAGTAGGCGGAGACAGGGCGTCAATCAGCCCCAGCATTTT.

This clone was seen once. This chain connects TRBV28 to TRBJ2-3; perhaps TRBD1 as D (5 bases). CDR3 size: 13 residues. Between the trimmed V and J ends, which lost 3 bases and 7 bases, there was a span of 11 bases. Germline CDR1 reads MDHEN; CDR2 reads SYDVKM. The CDR3 DNA reads TGTGCCAGCAGTTTGGGTGGGGCAAATACGCAGTATTTT. Its protein is CASSLGGANTQYF.

CDR3 sequence (DNA): TGTGCCAGCTCACCACTTGCTCGCCCCCCTCTATTCGTTTCTAACTATGGCTACACCTTC. As protein: CASSPLARPPLFVSNYGYTF. The V and J genes are TRBV18 and TRBJ1-2; no reliable D call. Deletions cut 1 base from V and 0 bases from J, with 24 bases between. Germline V gene lookup returns CDR1 KGHSH and CDR2 LQKENI. The length of the CDR3 is 20 residues.

The chain employs TRBV28 and TRBJ2-7; D possibly corresponds to TRBD2 (6 bases). Trimming removed 5 bases from V and 0 bases from J, with 20 bases in between. CDR3 size: 17 residues. CDR1 is MDHEN and CDR2 is SYDVKM in the germline V gene. The CDR3 nucleotides are TGTGCCAGCAGTCCTGTGATAGGGACTTCCCTCTCCTACGAGCAGTACTTC. Translating gives CASSPVIGTSLSYEQYF.

The chain is built from TRBV7-8 and TRBJ1-2; tentatively, D is TRBD1 (5 bases). Trimming stripped 1 base from V and 7 bases from J, with 19 bases between. Germline lookup yields CDR1 SGHVS and CDR2 FQNEAQ. The CDR3 sequence is 16 residues long. The CDR3 protein is CASSLGGVTDGRGYTF. Written as DNA, the CDR3 is TGTGCCAGCAGCTTAGGGGGCGTGACAGATGGCCGTGGCTACACCTTC.

This chain uses TRBV5-1 with TRBJ1-3; 8 nucleotides line up with TRBD1. CDR1 is SGHRS, CDR2 YFSETQ, per germline. This CDR3 has 16 residues. Losses at the gene ends were 2 bases for V and 3 bases for J; bases not matched to a gene: 7. The CDR3 here is CASSFSGGADGNTIYF. In DNA, the CDR3 is TGCGCCAGCAGCTTTTCAGGGGGCGCGGATGGAAACACCATATATTTT.

The V gene is TRBV5-6, the J gene TRBJ1-4; a possible D gene is TRBD1 (5 bases). Trimming cost V 4 bases and J 8 bases, with 18 bases left between them. Germline-derived CDR1 and CDR2 are SGHDT and YYEEEE. The CDR3 is made up of 15 amino acids. CDR3 residues: CASSPGGGGEEKLFF. In nucleotides, the CDR3 is TGTGCCAGCAGCCCAGGTGGGGGGGGAGAAGAAAAACTGTTTTTT.

The CDR3 DNA reads TGCGCCAGCAGCCAAGTTGCGGGACTGATCTACAATGAGCAGTTCTTC. It translates to CASSQVAGLIYNEQFF. The V gene is TRBV4-1, the J gene TRBJ2-1, with D tentatively TRBD2 (6 bases). V was shortened by 1 base and J by 3 bases, with 13 bases between the two germline ends. Germline V gene sequence: CDR1 MGHRA, CDR2 YSYEKL. CDR3 length: 16 residues.

This chain uses TRBV19 with TRBJ1-2; D is unclear. The CDR3 spans 13 residues. Trimming removed 3 bases at V and 4 bases at J, with 9 bases between. The germline gives CDR1 LNHDA, CDR2 SQIVND (reference sequence). The CDR3 DNA is TGTGCCAGTAGTATTAACAGCCGCTATGGCTACACCTTC. It codes for CASSINSRYGYTF.

V usage is TRBV28 and J usage is TRBJ1-5, with unresolved D. Trimming took 3 bases from V and 5 from J, leaving 8 bases between them. The CDR3 has 13 residues. Germline V gene lookup returns CDR1 MDHEN and CDR2 SYDVKM. The CDR3 loop is CASSFRLDQPQHF. CDR3 bases: TGTGCCAGCAGTTTTCGACTGGATCAGCCCCAGCATTTT.

The genes are TRBV5-6 and TRBJ1-2, with D unresolved. V shed 2 bases and J shed 8 bases, with 13 bases lying between them. The CDR3 spans 13 residues. The germline CDR1 and CDR2 sequences are SGHDT and YYEEEE. The DNA of the CDR3 is TGTGCCAGCAGCTTAGATCAATCGGGGGGCTACACCTTC. It translates to CASSLDQSGGYTF.

This chain connects TRBV7-2 to TRBJ1-1; D possibly corresponds to TRBD1 (5 bases). The CDR3 covers 13 residues. Germline V gene lookup returns CDR1 SGHTA and CDR2 FQGNSA. Deletions cut 1 base from V and 10 bases from J, with 13 bases between. The chain's CDR3 is CASSLGGRDRAFF. The CDR3 region has the DNA TGTGCCAGCAGCTTAGGGGGCAGGGATAGAGCTTTCTTT.

The V gene is TRBV7-2, the J gene TRBJ2-5; 10 nucleotides line up with TRBD2. This CDR3 has 16 residues. J gave up 1 base and V 1 base, and 3 bases lay outside the gene matches. The V gene's germline CDR1 is SGHTA and CDR2 FQGNSA. The CDR3 spells CASSLGLAGAQETQYF. CDR3 nucleotides: TGTGCCAGCAGCTTAGGGCTAGCGGGGGCCCAAGAGACCCAGTACTTC.

V and J are TRBV27 and TRBJ1-1; 9 bases are a match to TRBD1. With V trimmed by 5 bases and J by 6 bases, 7 bases remained unmatched. This CDR3 is built from 14 residues. Germline loops: CDR1 MNHEY, CDR2 SMNVEV (reference sequence). The CDR3 protein is CASSKRTGDPEAFF. The CDR3, as DNA: TGTGCCAGCAGTAAGCGGACAGGGGACCCTGAAGCTTTCTTT.

The chain joins TRBV4-2 to TRBJ1-4; 8 bases match TRBD1. The CDR3 is made up of 15 amino acids. The V and J ends lost 1 base and 10 bases, in that order; junction bases with no gene match: 8. Germline assignment: CDR1 LGHNA and CDR2 YNFKEQ. CDR3 DNA sequence: TGTGCCAGCAGCCAAGGGGGACAGGTAGTTGGAAAACTGTTTTTT. This codes for CASSQGGQVVGKLFF.

The chain recombines TRBV28 with TRBJ1-6; TRBD1 matches at 8 bases. Losses at the gene ends were 8 bases for V and 11 bases for J; bases not matched to a gene: 14. Germline V gene sequence: CDR1 MDHEN, CDR2 SYDVKM. The CDR3 runs 15 residues. The CDR3 DNA reads as TGTGCCAGCTCGGGTTTAGGACAGGGTTGGACACCCCTCCACTTT. Translating it yields CASSGLGQGWTPLHF. Filled out from reference TRBV28 and TRBJ1-6, the complete variable domain reads DVKVTQSSRYLVKRTGEKVFLECVQDMDHENMFWYRQDPGLGLRLIYFSYDVKMKEKGDIPEGYSVSREKKERFSLILESASTNQTSMYLCASSGLGQGWTPLHFGNGTRLTVT.

The chain employs TRBV19 and TRBJ1-4, with no clear D. Germline CDR1 LNHDA, CDR2 SQIVND (reference sequence). V was cut by 5 bases and J by 5 bases, with 15 bases left in between. This CDR3 comprises 15 residues. In nucleotides, the CDR3 is TGTGCCAGTAGTGGAGTGCCGGGGAAGAATGAAAAACTGTTTTTT. Its protein is CASSGVPGKNEKLFF.

The V and J genes are TRBV7-8 and TRBJ1-2; D not certain. Trimming pared 6 bases from V and 2 bases from J, leaving 10 bases between. The CDR3 sequence is 13 residues long. Looked up from germline, CDR1 is SGHVS and CDR2 is FQNEAQ. CDR3 amino acids: CASSGSGNYGYTF. The CDR3 nucleotides read TGTGCCAGCAGTGGCTCGGGAAACTATGGCTACACCTTC.

This rearrangement joins TRBV6-1 to TRBJ1-4; D remains unclear. The CDR3 runs to 14 residues. Germline V gene sequence: CDR1 MNHNS, CDR2 SASEGT. The V end lost 5 bases, the J end lost 4 bases, and 11 bases lay between the germline ends. CDR3 DNA sequence: TGTGCCAGCAGTTTCACCCAGAATAATGAAAAACTGTTTTTT. Residues: CASSFTQNNEKLFF.

The CDR3 spells CASSLGLSGGSNQPQHF. The CDR3 DNA reads TGCGCCAGCAGCTTGGGACTCTCAGGGGGCTCCAATCAGCCCCAGCATTTT. The chain combines TRBV5-1 with TRBJ1-5, with 8 bases aligning to TRBD1. The CDR3 totals 17 residues. V dropped 0 bases and J dropped 3; count of bases not matched to a gene: 8. Germline V gene lookup returns CDR1 SGHRS and CDR2 YFSETQ.

This chain joins TRBV7-3 and TRBJ2-1, with TRBD1 matching 7 bases. V shed 0 bases and J 6 bases; nucleotides not matched to a gene: 5. The CDR3 covers 15 residues. The germline CDR1 and CDR2 sequences are SGHTA and FQGTGA. CDR3 sequence reads: CASSLTGRGINEQFF. The CDR3 DNA reads as TGTGCCAGCAGCTTAACTGGCAGGGGGATCAATGAGCAGTTCTTC.

V gene TRBV5-1 combines with J gene TRBJ2-2; 9 bases agree with TRBD1. With V trimmed by 1 base and J by 4 bases, 11 bases remained unmatched. The CDR3 totals 18 residues. The V gene's germline CDR1 is SGHRS and CDR2 YFSETQ. DNA for the CDR3: TGCGCCAGCAGCTTGACCCCGACAGGGGGTGAGGGCACCGGGGAGCTGTTTTTT. The encoded protein is CASSLTPTGGEGTGELFF. Full variable domain (outside the CDR3, taken from reference TRBV5-1 and TRBJ2-2): KAGVTQTPRYLIKTRGQQVTLSCSPISGHRSVSWYQQTPGQGLQFLFEYFSETQRNKGNFPGRFSGRQFSNSRSEMNVSTLELGDSALYLCASSLTPTGGEGTGELFFGEGSRLTVL.

This chain uses TRBV6-5 with TRBJ2-2; TRBD2 might be the D (7 bases). Trimming shortened V by 8 bases and J by 2 bases, and 12 bases separated the two germline ends. Looked up from germline, CDR1 is MNHEY and CDR2 is SVGAGI. The CDR3 length is 14 residues. For the CDR3, the DNA is TGTGCCAGCGGGGGGGGGCCTAACACCGGGGAGCTGTTTTTT. It codes for CASGGGPNTGELFF.

This clone was observed a few times. The chain recombines TRBV5-1 with TRBJ1-6; 7 bases line up with TRBD1. The CDR3 has 18 residues. Trimming cost V 3 bases and J 0 bases; bases outside gene matches: 9. Germline lookup yields CDR1 SGHRS and CDR2 YFSETQ. The CDR3 coding sequence is TGCGCCAGCAGCTCATCCCGGGACAGAAGCTCCTATAATTCACCCCTCCACTTT. Its translation is CASSSSRDRSSYNSPLHF.

Note on this clone: A read error may explain this, as a much larger clone is one base away. CDR3 DNA: TGTGCCAGCAGTGGGAGCTCCTATAATTCACCCCTCCACTTT. Its protein is CASSGSSYNSPLHF. The chain employs TRBV28 and TRBJ1-6; D not resolved. Germline-derived CDR1 and CDR2 are MDHEN and SYDVKM. Trimming cost V 5 bases and J 0 bases, with 5 bases left between them. This CDR3 spans 14 amino acids.